The T cell receptor beta chain described here comes from a study of Ad26.COV2.S vaccination and SARS-CoV-2 variants (dated by TCRdb to the early 2020s). Describing the broader study: Vaccine-arm donors were drawn from COV1001, a multicentre, randomized, double-blind, placebo-controlled phase I-IIa trial of Ad26.COV2.S in healthy adults. TCRbeta repertoire sequencing served as the tool for gauging how specific and how broad the SARS-CoV-2-reactive T cell receptors were following Ad26.COV2.S vaccination. The TCR-sequenced set comprised around 30 samples: around 20 Ad26.COV2.S vaccine recipients, 5 placebo recipients and 8 SARS-CoV-2 convalescent individuals. Dosing of Ad26.COV2.S was intramuscular, at either 5x10^10 or 1x10^11 viral particles, delivered as one shot or as two shots spaced 56 days apart. Trial participants were randomized into five groups of five, in which low-dose or high-dose Ad26.COV2.S was given once or twice, or placebo was given on both occasions. Investigators remained blinded to trial group allocation during experiments and outcome assessment. Overall study results and their limits: The study was not powered for comparison of responses between vaccine doses or regimens. According to the authors, total T cell responses may have been underestimated by the TCR breadth and depth analyses. Comparable non-spike TCR breadth was observed between vaccine and placebo recipients, consistent with only spike being contained in the vaccine. Compared with placebo recipients, Ad26.COV2.S recipients showed higher spike-specific TCR breadth (P = 0.0014). After vaccination, spike-specific CD8+ and CD4+ T cell responses were reported to show substantial breadth.

The immunoSEQ Assay was the method used to sequence TCRbeta CDR3 regions. After extraction, genomic DNA underwent amplification by bias-controlled multiplex PCR, followed by high-throughput sequencing. Per the original workflow: To quantify the absolute abundance of each unique TCRbeta CDR3 region, sequences were collapsed and filtered. T cell fraction was estimated by normalizing TCRbeta template counts to usable DNA, with usable DNA measured through amplification of reference genes found in all nucleated cells. Repertoire TCRs were annotated as SARS-CoV-2-specific when V gene, CDR3 amino acid sequence and J gene were exactly matched to a known reactive TCR set. MIRA supplied the reference SARS-CoV-2 TCR set, which was filtered for enrichment in COVID-19-positive ImmuneCODE repertoires so that public or cross-reactive TCRs were removed. Using the MIRA antigens, annotated TCRs were further analysed by specific ORF or by position within an ORF. Breadth was defined as the number of annotated unique rearrangements divided by the total number of unique productive rearrangements, and depth was defined as the summed frequency of the annotated unique rearrangements. Group comparisons of TCR breadth used two-sided Wilcoxon rank-sum tests. TCRdb carries this immuneACCESS record with in-frame sequences only. Its versions omit some clonotypes, under half of them owing to an unresolved V gene in the studies checked, with the rest unexplained. V and J calls and clone size are those listed in that table; D and trimming were worked out from the DNA. In this sample the table shows more than 300,000 clones, about 82% of which occur a single time. 2% to 2.5% of the sample is taken by the ten largest.

The germline V gene (reference sequence) yields MNHNY for CDR1 and SVGAGI for CDR2. Measured from the cysteine to the phenylalanine, the CDR3 is 12 residues long. Only the CDR3 portion is preserved as DNA: 36 bases, with reading frame beginning at the first base. About this clone itself: It lacks a known antigen. A junction end diverges from the germline sequence, so it may reflect a read error.

This specimen's treatment or condition label, interpreted: around 19 received Ad26.COV2.S at low or high dose, single or two shots; a few received placebo; per-sample allocation not given. For vaccine and placebo recipients, repertoires were sequenced using samples collected on day 63 after the first injection. Between 29 July and 7 August 2020, Cohort 1b enrolled 20 to 30 adults aged 18-55 years at one site in Boston, USA. Ad26.COV2.S consisted of a replication-incompetent adenovirus type 26 vector by which a prefusion-stabilized SARS-CoV-2 spike protein from the original Wuhan strain was expressed.

The source material was peripheral blood, sampled in a trial of Ad26.COV2.S vaccine versus placebo. The sequence is built from TRBV6-6 and TRBJ1-4; a tentative D call is TRBD1 (5 bases match). The receptor was derived from a person aged 18-65 years who received the Ad26.COV2.S COVID-19 vaccine or a placebo. The nucleotide sequence is given as TGTGCCAGCAGTTACCAGGGATTAACATTGATTTTT. Its product reads: CASSYQGLTLIF.